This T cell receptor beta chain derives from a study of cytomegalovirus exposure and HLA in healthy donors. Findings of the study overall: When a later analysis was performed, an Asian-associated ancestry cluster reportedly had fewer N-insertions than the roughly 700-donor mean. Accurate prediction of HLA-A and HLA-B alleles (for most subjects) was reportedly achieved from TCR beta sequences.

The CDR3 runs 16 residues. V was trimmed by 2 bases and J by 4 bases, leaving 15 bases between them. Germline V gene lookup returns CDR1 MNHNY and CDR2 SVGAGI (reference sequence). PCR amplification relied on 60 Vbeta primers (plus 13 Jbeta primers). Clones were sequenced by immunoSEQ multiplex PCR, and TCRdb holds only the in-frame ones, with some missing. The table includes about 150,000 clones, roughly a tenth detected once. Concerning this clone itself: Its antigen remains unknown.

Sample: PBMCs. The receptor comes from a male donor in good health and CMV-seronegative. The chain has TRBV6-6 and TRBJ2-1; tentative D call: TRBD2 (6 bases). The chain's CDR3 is CASSYGVAVPYNEQFF. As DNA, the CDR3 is TGTGCCAGCAGTTACGGAGTAGCGGTCCCATACAATGAGCAGTTCTTC.